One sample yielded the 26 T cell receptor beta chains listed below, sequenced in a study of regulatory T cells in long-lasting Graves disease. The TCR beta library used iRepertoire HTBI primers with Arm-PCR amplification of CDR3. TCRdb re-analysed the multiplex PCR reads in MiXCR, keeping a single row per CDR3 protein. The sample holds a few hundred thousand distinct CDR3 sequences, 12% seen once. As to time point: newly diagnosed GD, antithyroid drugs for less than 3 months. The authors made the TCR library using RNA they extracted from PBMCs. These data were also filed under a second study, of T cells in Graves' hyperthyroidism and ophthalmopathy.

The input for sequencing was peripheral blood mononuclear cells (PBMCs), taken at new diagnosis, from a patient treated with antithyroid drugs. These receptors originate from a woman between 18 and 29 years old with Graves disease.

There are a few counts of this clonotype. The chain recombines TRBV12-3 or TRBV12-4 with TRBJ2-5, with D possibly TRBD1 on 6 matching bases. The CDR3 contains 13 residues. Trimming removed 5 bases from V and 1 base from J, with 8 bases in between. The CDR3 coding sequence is TGTGCCAGCAGTACAGGGTTCCAAGAGACCCAGTACTTC. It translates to CASSTGFQETQYF.

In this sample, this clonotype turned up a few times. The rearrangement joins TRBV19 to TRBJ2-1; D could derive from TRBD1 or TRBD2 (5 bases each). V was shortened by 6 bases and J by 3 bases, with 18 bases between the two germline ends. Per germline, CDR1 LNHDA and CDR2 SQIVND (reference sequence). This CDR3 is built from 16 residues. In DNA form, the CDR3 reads TGTGCCAGTAGGGTATATGACGGGGCCGTCTACAATGAGCAGTTCTTC. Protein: CASRVYDGAVYNEQFF.

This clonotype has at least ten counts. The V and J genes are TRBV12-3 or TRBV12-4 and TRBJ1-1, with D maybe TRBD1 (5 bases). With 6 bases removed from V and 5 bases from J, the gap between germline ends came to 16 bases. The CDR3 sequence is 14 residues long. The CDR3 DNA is TGTGCCAGCAGCCCCGAAAGGGGAGATACTGAAGCTTTCTTT. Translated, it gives CASSPERGDTEAFF.

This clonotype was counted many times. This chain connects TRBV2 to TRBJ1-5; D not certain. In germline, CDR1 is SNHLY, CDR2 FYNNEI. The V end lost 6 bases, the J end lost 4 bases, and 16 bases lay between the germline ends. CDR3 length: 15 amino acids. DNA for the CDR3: TGTGCCAGCAGCCTTATAACGGGCAGTAATCAGCCCCAGCATTTT. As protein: CASSLITGSNQPQHF.

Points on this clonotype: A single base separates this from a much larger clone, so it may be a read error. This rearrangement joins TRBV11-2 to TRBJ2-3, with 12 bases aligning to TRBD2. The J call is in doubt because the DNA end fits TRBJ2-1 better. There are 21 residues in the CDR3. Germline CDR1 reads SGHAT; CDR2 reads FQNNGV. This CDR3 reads CASSLAPGTGPGLAGPSEQFF. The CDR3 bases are TGTGCCAGCAGCTTAGCCCCCGGGACAGGCCCGGGACTAGCGGGTCCCAGTGAGCAGTTCTTC.

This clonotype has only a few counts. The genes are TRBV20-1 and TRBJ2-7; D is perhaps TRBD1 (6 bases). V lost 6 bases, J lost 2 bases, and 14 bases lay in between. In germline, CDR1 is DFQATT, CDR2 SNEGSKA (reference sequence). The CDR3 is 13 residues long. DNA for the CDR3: TGCAGTGCCATTAAACAGGGAACCTACGAGCAGTACTTC. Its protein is CSAIKQGTYEQYF.

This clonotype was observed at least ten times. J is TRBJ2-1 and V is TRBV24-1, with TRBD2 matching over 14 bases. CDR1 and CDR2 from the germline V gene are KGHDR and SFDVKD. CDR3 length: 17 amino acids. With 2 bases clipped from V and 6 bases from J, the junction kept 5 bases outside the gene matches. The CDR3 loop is CATSDSLTSGGANEQFF. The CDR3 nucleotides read TGTGCCACCAGTGATTCTCTGACTAGCGGGGGGGCCAATGAGCAGTTCTTC.

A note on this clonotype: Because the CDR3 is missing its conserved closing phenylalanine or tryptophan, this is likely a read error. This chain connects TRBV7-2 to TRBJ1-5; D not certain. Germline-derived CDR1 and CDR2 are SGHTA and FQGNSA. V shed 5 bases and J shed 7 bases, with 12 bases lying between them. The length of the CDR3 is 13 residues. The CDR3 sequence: CASSPNKLQPQHY. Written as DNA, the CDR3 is TGTGCCAGCAGCCCCAACAAGTTACAGCCCCAGCATTAT.

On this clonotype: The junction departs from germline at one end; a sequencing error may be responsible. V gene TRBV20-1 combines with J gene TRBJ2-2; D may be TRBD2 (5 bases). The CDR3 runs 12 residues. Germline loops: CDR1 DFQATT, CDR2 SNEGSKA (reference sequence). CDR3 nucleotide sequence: TGCAGTGCTAGGAACCCGTCCGGGGAGCTGTCTTTT. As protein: CSARNPSGELSF.

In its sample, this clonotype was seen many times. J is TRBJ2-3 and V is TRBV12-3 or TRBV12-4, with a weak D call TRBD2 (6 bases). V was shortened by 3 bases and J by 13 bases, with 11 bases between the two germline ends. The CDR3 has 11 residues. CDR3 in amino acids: CASSLEGSEYF. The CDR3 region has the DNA TGTGCCAGCAGTTTGGAGGGATCCGAGTATTTT.

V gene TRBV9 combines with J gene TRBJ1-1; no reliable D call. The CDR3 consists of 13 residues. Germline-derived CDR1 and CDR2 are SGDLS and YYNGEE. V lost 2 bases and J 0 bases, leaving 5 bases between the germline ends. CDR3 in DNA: TGTGCCAGCAGCGTTGACATGAACACTGAAGCTTTCTTT. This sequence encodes CASSVDMNTEAFF.

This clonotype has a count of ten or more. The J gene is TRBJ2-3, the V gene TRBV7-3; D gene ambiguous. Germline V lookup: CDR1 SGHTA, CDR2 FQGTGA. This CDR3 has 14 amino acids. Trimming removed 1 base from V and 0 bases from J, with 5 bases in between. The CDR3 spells CASSLRKSTDTQYF. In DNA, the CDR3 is TGTGCCAGCAGCTTAAGAAAGAGCACAGATACGCAGTATTTT.

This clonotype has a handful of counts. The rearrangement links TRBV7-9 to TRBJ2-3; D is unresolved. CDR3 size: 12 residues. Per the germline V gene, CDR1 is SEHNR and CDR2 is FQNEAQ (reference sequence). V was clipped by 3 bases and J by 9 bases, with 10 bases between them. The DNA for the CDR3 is TGTGCCAGCAGCTTTGGAGCTGCAACGCAGTATTTT. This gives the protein CASSFGAATQYF.

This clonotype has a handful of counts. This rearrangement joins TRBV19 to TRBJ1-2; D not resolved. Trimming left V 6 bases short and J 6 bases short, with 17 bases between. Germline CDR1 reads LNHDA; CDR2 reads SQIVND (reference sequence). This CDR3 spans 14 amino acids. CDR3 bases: TGTGCCAGTAGATCTTACGCCCCTGGGGATGGCTACACCTTC. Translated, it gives CASRSYAPGDGYTF.

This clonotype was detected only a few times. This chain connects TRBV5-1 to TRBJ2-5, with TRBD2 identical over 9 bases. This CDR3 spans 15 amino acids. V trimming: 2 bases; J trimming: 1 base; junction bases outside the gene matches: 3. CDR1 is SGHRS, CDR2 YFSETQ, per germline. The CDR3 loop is CASSLKAGGQETQYF. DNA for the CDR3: TGCGCCAGCAGCTTAAAAGCGGGGGGCCAAGAGACCCAGTACTTC.

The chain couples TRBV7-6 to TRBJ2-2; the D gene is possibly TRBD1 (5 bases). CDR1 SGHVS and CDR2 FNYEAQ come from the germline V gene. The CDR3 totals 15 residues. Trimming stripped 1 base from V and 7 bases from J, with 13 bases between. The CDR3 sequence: CASSLGQPLNGELFF. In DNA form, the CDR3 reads TGTGCCAGCAGCTTAGGACAGCCATTGAACGGGGAGCTGTTTTTT.

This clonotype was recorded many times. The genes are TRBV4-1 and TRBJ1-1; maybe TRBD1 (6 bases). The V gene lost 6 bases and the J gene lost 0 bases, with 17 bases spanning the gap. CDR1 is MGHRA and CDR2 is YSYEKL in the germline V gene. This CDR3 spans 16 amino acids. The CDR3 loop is CASRETGRVLNTEAFF. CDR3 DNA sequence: TGCGCCAGCAGAGAAACAGGGAGGGTATTGAACACTGAAGCTTTCTTT.

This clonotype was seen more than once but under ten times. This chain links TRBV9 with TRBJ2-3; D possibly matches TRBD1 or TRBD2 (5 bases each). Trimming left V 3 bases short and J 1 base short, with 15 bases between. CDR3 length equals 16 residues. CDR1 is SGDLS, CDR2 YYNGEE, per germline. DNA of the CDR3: TGTGCCAGCAGCGCTGAAAGCCAGGGAGGCACAGATACGCAGTATTTT. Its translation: CASSAESQGGTDTQYF.

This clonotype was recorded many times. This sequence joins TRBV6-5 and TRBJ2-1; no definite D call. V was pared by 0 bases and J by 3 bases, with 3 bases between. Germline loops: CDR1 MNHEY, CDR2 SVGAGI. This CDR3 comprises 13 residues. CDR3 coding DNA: TGTGCCAGCAGTTACTCTAACTACAATGAGCAGTTCTTC. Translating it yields CASSYSNYNEQFF.

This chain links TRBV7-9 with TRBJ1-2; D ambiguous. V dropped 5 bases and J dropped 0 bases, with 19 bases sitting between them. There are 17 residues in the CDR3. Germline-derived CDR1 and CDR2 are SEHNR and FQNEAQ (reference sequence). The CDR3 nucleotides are TGTGCCAGCAGCGCTCCCGAGAGGTCTTACTCTAACTATGGCTACACCTTC. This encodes CASSAPERSYSNYGYTF.

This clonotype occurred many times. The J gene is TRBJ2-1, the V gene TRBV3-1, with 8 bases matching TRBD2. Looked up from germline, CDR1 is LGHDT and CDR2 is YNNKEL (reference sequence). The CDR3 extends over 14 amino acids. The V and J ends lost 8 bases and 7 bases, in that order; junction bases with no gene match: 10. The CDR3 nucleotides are TGTGCCAGCTCAAAACGGGGGGGAGAGAATGAGCAGTTCTTC. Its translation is CASSKRGGENEQFF.

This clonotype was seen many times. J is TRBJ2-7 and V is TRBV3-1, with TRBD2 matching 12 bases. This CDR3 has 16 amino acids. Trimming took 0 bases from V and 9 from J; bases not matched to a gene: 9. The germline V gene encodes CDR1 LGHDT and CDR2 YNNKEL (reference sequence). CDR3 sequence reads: CASSQESLAGGPRQYF. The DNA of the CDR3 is TGTGCCAGCAGCCAAGAATCTCTAGCGGGAGGGCCACGGCAGTACTTC.

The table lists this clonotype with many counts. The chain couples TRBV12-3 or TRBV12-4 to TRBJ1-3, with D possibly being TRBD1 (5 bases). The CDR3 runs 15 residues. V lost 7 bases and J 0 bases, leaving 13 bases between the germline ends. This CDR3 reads CASKWGLTSGNTIYF. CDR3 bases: TGTGCCAGCAAGTGGGGACTAACCTCTGGAAACACCATATATTTT.

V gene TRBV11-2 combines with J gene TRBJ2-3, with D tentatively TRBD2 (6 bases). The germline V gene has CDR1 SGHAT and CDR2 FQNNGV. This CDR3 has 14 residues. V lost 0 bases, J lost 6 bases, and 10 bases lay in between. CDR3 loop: CASSLDGAGDTQYF. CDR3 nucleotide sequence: TGTGCCAGCAGCTTAGATGGGGCGGGGGATACGCAGTATTTT.

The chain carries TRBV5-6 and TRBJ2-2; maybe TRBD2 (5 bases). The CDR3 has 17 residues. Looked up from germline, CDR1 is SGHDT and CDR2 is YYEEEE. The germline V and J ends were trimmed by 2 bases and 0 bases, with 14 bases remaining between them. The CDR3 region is CASSFLLFGTNTGELFF. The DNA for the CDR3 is TGTGCCAGCAGCTTTTTATTATTCGGGACGAACACCGGGGAGCTGTTTTTT.

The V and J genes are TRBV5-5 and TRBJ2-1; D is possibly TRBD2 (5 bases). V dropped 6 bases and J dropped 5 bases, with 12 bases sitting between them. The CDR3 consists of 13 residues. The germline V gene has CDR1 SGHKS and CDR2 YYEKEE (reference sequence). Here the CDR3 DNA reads TGTGCCAGCATGGAGGACGGGAACAATGAGCAGTTCTTC. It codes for CASMEDGNNEQFF.